This TCR beta chain stems from a study of CD8 T cells in Susac syndrome. Findings and limits, study-wide: The TCR sequencing and HLA analysis in the study involved a relatively small number of individuals, as the study acknowledged.

Between the trimmed V and J ends, which lost 6 bases and 6 bases, there was a span of 9 bases. Per the germline V gene, CDR1 is MNHEY and CDR2 is SMNVEV (reference sequence). The CDR3 length is 12 residues. Random-hexamer reverse transcription was applied to about 0.45 to 1 ug RNA. immunoSEQ multiplex PCR amplified TCR beta CDR3 across 54 Vbeta, 13 Jbeta. TCRdb called the immunoSEQ multiplex PCR reads again in MiXCR, with one record for every CDR3 protein. The sample consists of a few hundred thousand distinct CDR3 sequences, about 92% of them appearing once. With respect to this clonotype: Its antigen is undetermined.

TCR beta sequences were obtained from blood CD8+ and CD4+ T cells. The sequence derives from a human donor with multiple sclerosis. Sample: CD4+ T cells from PBMCs. This chain uses TRBV27 with TRBJ1-3; D not certain. For the CDR3, the DNA is TGTGCCAGCAGGGGCCCCGAAAACACCATATATTTT. It is translated as CASRGPENTIYF.